The following is a T cell receptor (beta chain) sequence with its context. Its cognate antigen is unknown. Only in-frame clones appear in the TCRdb table, and some are missing; sequencing was by immunoSEQ multiplex PCR. The sample has tens of thousands of clones, around 95% seen once. The record originates from a study of graft-versus-host responses after intestinal transplantation. Germline assignment: CDR1 MNHNY and CDR2 SVGAGI (reference sequence). Trimming left V 2 bases short and J 5 bases short, with 10 bases between. The CDR3 contains 14 residues. Source: unstimulated CD8+ T cells sorted from spleen or lymph node cells, taken before intestinal transplant. The source is a human donor who received an intestinal transplant. The V call is TRBV6-6, the J call TRBJ1-5, with a weak D call TRBD1 (5 bases). The CDR3 region is CASSYAGGDQPQHF. The CDR3 DNA follows: TGTGCCAGCAGTTACGCTGGGGGGGATCAGCCCCAGCATTTT.